This note documents a single T cell receptor beta chain sequence. The antigen it recognizes is unknown. Qualities for individual bases were not recorded, and no much larger clone is one base off. The CDR3 regions of human TCRbeta chains were analyzed by immunosequencing. As for the authors' bioinformatics: TCRs in the repertoires were compared against a reference library of SARS-CoV-2-specific TCRs that had been generated with the MIRA antigen-specificity platform. Breadth meant the fraction of unique TCRs that were SARS-CoV-2-associated, whereas depth meant the fraction of total T cells that were SARS-CoV-2-associated. Each spike-specific TCR was assigned to its reactive spike region and to a CD4 or CD8 class using the MIRA data. Log10-transformed breadth and depth values were compared by one-way ANOVA with Sidak's multiple comparisons tests. This immuneACCESS table, as held by TCRdb, lists in-frame sequences with V and J called but not all clones. Of the missing ones, under half trace to an unresolved V gene in checked studies; the others have no known cause. V and J calls and clone size are given by that table; D and trimming were obtained from the DNA. Within this sample are about 120,000 clones, with about 90% of them counted one time only. The leading ten clones occupy about 14% of the sample.

The CDR3 sequence holds 16 residues, the cysteine and phenylalanine included. The entry retains the CDR3 DNA only, 48 bases that are in frame from base 1. This sample was taken from a study of T cell responses to AZD1222 COVID-19 vaccine (dated by TCRdb to the early 2020s). The study in broad terms: Because spike-specific TCR depth and breadth did not differ between the two schedules, AZD1222 recipients who got a second dose at roughly 4 weeks were pooled with those who got a second dose at roughly 12 weeks. A total of approximately 240 trial participants underwent TCR sequencing, of whom 207 received two doses of AZD1222 and roughly 25 received two doses of the MenACWY control vaccine. Trial participants were enrolled by age into subgroups of 18-55, 56-69 and 70-plus years, and about 150, 27 and 61 TCR-sequenced participants, respectively, were included in these subgroups. The study at large found these results: A significant rise in spike-specific TCR breadth and depth was observed after two AZD1222 doses relative to day 0 and relative to MenACWY recipients. Nearly half of unique spike-specific TCRs reportedly recognized epitopes outside regions mutated in the B.1.351 and B.1.1.7 variants. The vaccine-associated CD4 TCRs covered the entire spike protein, and the dominant responses fell in regions 160-218 and 743-854. Most participants were white British and females outnumbered males, and the authors suggested that clonal diversity may have been underestimated. Conclusions about previously exposed vaccinees were limited because only six AZD1222 recipients were SARS-CoV-2 seropositive at baseline. The 56-69-year group was small, and its depth increase did not reach significance, likely because of low power. Because no day 14 peak-response samples were available, the repertoires could be characterized only after the peak T cell response.

The time point label, as the study defines it: baseline before first vaccination. Samples from vaccinated people were obtained from the UK trials COV001 and COV002, which included a single-blind randomized controlled phase 2/3 trial of AZD1222 (ChAdOx1 nCoV-19) in healthy adults. For TCRbeta chain sequencing, PBMC samples were collected from trial participants at day 0 and at day 28 after the second dose. The material sequenced was peripheral blood, taken on day 0 of AZD1222 vaccination. Here the chain combines TRBV12-2 and TRBJ2-5; whether TRBD1, the table's D call, matches the DNA was not checked. TRBV12-2 is deemed a pseudogene. The TCR originated in an adult in good health. The DNA sequence follows: TGTGCAAGTCGCTTAGCGCGACAGATCTCCGGAGAGACCCAGTACTTC. This sequence encodes CASRLARQISGETQYF.